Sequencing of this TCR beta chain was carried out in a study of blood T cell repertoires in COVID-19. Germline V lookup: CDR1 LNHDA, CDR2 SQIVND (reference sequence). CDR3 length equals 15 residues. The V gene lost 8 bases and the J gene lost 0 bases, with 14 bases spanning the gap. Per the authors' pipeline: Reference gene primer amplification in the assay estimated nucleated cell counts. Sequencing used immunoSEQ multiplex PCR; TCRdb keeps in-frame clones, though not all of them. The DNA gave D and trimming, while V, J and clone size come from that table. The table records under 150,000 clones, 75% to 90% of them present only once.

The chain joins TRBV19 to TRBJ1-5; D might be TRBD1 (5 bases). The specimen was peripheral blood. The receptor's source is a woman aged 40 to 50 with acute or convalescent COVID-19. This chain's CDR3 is CASLGRDYSNQPQHF. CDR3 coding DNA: TGTGCCAGTTTGGGGAGGGACTATAGCAATCAGCCCCAGCATTTT.